This TCR beta chain was obtained from a study of graft-versus-host responses after intestinal transplantation. Study-wide context: The whole recipient group had anti-thymocyte globulin induction followed by tacrolimus and steroids for 2 to 3 years. Study conclusions and caveats: Detection of GvH clones occurred in recipient marrow, and some had their first appearance in ileum or blood. Across patients carrying graft-donor T cell macrochimerism, allografts held high graft-versus-host to host-versus-graft clonal ratios.

This clone was seen a handful of times. The antigen remains undetermined. The CDR3 loop spans 18 amino acids. Per germline, CDR1 MGHRA and CDR2 YSYEKL. V shed 1 base and J shed 4 bases, with 22 bases lying between them. Profiling relied on immunoSEQ multiplex PCR, and the TCRdb table lists in-frame clones only, not all of them. The sample lists 35,000 to 45,000 clones, over 75% occurring once. The genes are TRBV4-1 and TRBJ1-2; D possibly corresponds to TRBD1 (5 bases). This specimen consisted of PBMCs, obtained 524 days after transplant. The receptor's source is a human patient who received an intestinal transplant, so some T cells may come from the graft donor. The CDR3 region is CASSQGLIYRDSRYGYTF. The CDR3 DNA sequence: TGCGCCAGCAGCCAAGGTCTAATATACCGGGACTCCCGCTATGGCTACACCTTC.